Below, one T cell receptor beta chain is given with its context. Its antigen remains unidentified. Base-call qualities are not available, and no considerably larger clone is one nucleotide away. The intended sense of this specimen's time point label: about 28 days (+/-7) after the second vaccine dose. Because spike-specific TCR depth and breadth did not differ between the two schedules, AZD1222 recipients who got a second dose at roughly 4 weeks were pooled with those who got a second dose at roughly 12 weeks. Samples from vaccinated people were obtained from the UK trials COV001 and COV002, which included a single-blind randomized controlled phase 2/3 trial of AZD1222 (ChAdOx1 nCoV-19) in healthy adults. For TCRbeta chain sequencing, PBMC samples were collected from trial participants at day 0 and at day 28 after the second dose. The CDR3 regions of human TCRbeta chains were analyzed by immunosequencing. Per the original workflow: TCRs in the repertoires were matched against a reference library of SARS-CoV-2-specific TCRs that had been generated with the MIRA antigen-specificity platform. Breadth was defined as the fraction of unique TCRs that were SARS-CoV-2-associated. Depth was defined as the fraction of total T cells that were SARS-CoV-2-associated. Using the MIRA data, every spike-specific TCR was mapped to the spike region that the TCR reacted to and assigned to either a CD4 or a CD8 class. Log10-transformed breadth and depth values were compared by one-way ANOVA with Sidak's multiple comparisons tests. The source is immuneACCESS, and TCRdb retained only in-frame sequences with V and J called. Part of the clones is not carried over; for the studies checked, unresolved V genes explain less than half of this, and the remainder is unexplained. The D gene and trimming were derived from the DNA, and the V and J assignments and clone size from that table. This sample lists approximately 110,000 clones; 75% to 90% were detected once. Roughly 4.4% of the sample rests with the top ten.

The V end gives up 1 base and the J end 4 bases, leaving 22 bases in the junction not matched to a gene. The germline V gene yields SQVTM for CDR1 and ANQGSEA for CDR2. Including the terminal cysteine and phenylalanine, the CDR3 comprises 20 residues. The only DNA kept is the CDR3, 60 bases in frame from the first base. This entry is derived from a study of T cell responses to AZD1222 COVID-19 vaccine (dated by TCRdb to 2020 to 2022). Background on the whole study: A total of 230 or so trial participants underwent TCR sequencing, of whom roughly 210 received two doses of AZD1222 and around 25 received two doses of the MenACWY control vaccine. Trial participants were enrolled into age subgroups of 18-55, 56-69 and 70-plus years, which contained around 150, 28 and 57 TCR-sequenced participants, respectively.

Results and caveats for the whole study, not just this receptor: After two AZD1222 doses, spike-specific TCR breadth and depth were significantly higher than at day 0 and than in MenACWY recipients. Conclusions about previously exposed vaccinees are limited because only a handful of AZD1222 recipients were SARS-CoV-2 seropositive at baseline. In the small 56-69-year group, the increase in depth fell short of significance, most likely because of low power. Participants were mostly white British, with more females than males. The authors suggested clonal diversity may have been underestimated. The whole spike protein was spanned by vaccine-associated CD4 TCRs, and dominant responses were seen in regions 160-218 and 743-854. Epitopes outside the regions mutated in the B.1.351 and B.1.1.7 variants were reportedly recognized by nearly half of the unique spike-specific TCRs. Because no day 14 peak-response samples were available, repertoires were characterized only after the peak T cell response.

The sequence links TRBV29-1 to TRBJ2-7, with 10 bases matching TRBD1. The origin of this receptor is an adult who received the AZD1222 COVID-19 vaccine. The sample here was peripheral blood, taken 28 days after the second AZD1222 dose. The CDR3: CSVEGRTGPSGTGDTYEQYF. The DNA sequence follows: TGCAGCGTTGAAGGCAGAACAGGACCCTCGGGGACAGGGGATACGTACGAGCAGTACTTC.